This T cell receptor beta chain was captured in a study of blood T cells in healthy people across ages. Points from the study as a whole: Long-lived donors had more naive CD4+ cells and higher diversity than aged donors.

Remarks on this clonotype: Antigen specificity is unknown.

Samples each yielded at least 5 micrograms of total RNA. A J-beta primer mix and a sample-barcoded 5' primer were used in a second PCR of about 7 to 12 cycles. One entry per CDR3 protein results from TCRdb running MiXCR on the 5' RACE reads. The sample includes 450,000 to 650,000 distinct CDR3 sequences, around 24% of them seen just once. Germline V CDR1 and CDR2: MNHNS, SASEGT. V lost 0 bases and J 0 bases, leaving 9 bases between the germline ends. This CDR3 contains 15 residues. These records were also assigned to another study, of T cells of mothers and their children. This second study notes: No persistent microchimeric T cell clones were detected.

This sequence joins TRBV6-1 and TRBJ2-7; D remains unclear. Sequencing used blood. This receptor was taken from a boy aged 10-17 years in good health. The CDR3, as DNA: TGTGCCAGCAGTGAAGCAGCTTTCTACTCCTACGAGCAGTACTTC. Residues: CASSEAAFYSYEQYF.